These 18 T cell receptor beta chains came from one sample sequenced in a study of T cells after yellow fever vaccination. TCRdb reprocessed the 5' RACE reads via MiXCR and lists one record per CDR3 protein. The table lists 100,000 or so distinct CDR3 sequences, over 8% of them singletons. Sequenced material: CD8+ T cells not binding an NS4B(214-222) dextramer, sorted from PBMCs, taken roughly 14 days after the first yellow fever vaccination. The source of these receptors is a man aged 18-30 years who received the YFV17D yellow fever vaccine.

This clonotype was found a few times. The V and J genes are TRBV7-9 and TRBJ2-7, with 7 nucleotides matching TRBD1. The CDR3 length is 14 residues. V was clipped by 4 bases and J by 1 base; unmatched bases: 4. CDR1 is SEHNR, CDR2 FQNEAQ, per germline (reference sequence). The CDR3 here is CASSSRDRSYEQYF. DNA for the CDR3: TGTGCCAGCAGCTCCCGGGACAGATCCTACGAGCAGTACTTC.

The rearrangement joins TRBV5-5 to TRBJ2-1; possibly TRBD1 for D (6 bases). Trimming pared 4 bases from V and 0 bases from J, leaving 17 bases between. The CDR3 runs 17 residues. Germline loops: CDR1 SGHKS, CDR2 YYEKEE (reference sequence). CDR3 residues: CASSPSPDRSSYNEQFF. Written as DNA, the CDR3 is TGTGCCAGCAGCCCCTCACCCGACAGGAGCTCCTACAATGAGCAGTTCTTC.

The chain is built from TRBV4-1 and TRBJ2-1, with a tentative D call TRBD2 (6 bases). CDR3 size: 18 residues. V lost 0 bases to trimming and J lost 2 bases, with 17 bases between them. CDR1 and CDR2 (germline): MGHRA, YSYEKL. The CDR3 is CASSQEGLGGPAYNEQFF. The CDR3 nucleotides are TGCGCCAGCAGCCAAGAGGGGCTAGGAGGGCCCGCCTACAATGAGCAGTTCTTC.

This clonotype was observed a handful of times. V gene TRBV11-1 combines with J gene TRBJ2-7, with 15 bases matching TRBD2. The V gene's germline CDR1 is SGHAT and CDR2 FQDESV (reference sequence). With 5 bases clipped from V and 0 bases from J, the junction kept 8 bases outside the gene matches. This CDR3 is built from 18 residues. The CDR3 nucleotides read TGTGCCAGCAGCCCTGGACTAGCGGGGGGGCCTGGCTCCTACGAGCAGTACTTC. Protein: CASSPGLAGGPGSYEQYF.

This clonotype was counted a few times. The chain is built from TRBV12-3 or TRBV12-4 and TRBJ2-3; D possibly matches TRBD1 or TRBD2 (5 bases each). The CDR3 has 16 amino acids. The V end lost 7 bases, the J end lost 6 bases, and 23 bases lay between the germline ends. CDR3 nucleotides: TGTGCCAGCACCCTCCGCGTGGGACCCCGGTTGGATACGCAGTATTTT. Its translation: CASTLRVGPRLDTQYF.

This clonotype showed up just a few times. Written as DNA, the CDR3 is TGTGCCAGTAGTATGGCCTGGAACACCGGGGAGCTGTTTTTT. Protein: CASSMAWNTGELFF. The rearrangement joins TRBV19 to TRBJ2-2; D not certain. The CDR3 spans 14 residues. V lost 3 bases to trimming and J lost 1 base, with 6 bases between them. Per the germline V gene, CDR1 is LNHDA and CDR2 is SQIVND (reference sequence).

The rearrangement uses TRBV11-2 and TRBJ2-5; 13 bases are shared with TRBD2. The J segment lost 5 bases and the V segment lost 4 bases, leaving 16 bases of the junction unmatched. The germline V gene has CDR1 SGHAT and CDR2 FQNNGV. This CDR3 region has 19 residues. The CDR3 DNA reads as TGTGCCAGCAGCTATAAGCCCGGACTAGCGGGGGTGGGTGGGGAGACCCAGTACTTC. Translating gives CASSYKPGLAGVGGETQYF.

This clonotype was counted a few times. The chain employs TRBV6-5 and TRBJ2-5, with a possible D match to TRBD2 (6 bases). Trimming left V 0 bases short and J 1 base short, with 9 bases between. Germline V gene data show CDR1 as MNHEY and CDR2 as SVGAGI. This CDR3 is 15 amino acids long. The DNA of the CDR3 is TGTGCCAGCAGTTACTCGGGGGGAACCCAAGAGACCCAGTACTTC. Translated: CASSYSGGTQETQYF.

This chain connects TRBV10-3 to TRBJ2-3; TRBD2 matches at 10 bases. Germline lookup yields CDR1 ENHRY and CDR2 SYGVKD. The CDR3 spans 13 residues. The J segment lost 3 bases and the V segment lost 10 bases, leaving 4 bases of the junction unmatched. CDR3 amino acids: CATLAGGTDTQYF. CDR3 nucleotide sequence: TGTGCCACCTTAGCGGGGGGTACAGATACGCAGTATTTT.

This chain joins TRBV7-9 and TRBJ2-7; a possible D gene is TRBD1 (5 bases). From germline, CDR1 is SEHNR and CDR2 FQNEAQ (reference sequence). This CDR3 has 14 amino acids. The V end lost 8 bases, the J end lost 7 bases, and 21 bases lay between the germline ends. In nucleotides, the CDR3 is TGTGCCAGCGTGACCCCCTATGGGGCGAAGGAGCAGTACGTC. Translated, it gives CASVTPYGAKEQYV.

This clonotype was found a few times. The V call is TRBV9, the J call TRBJ2-7; D possibly matches TRBD1 or TRBD2 (6 bases each). Trimming removed 3 bases from V and 0 bases from J, with 10 bases in between. CDR1 is SGDLS and CDR2 is YYNGEE in the germline V gene. This CDR3 has 14 residues. CDR3: CASSAGGLSYEQYF. In DNA form, the CDR3 reads TGTGCCAGCAGCGCCGGGGGCCTCTCCTACGAGCAGTACTTC.

The table lists this clonotype with many counts. The chain has TRBV9 and TRBJ2-5; 7 nucleotides line up with TRBD2. The V gene end was trimmed by 3 bases and the J gene end by 4 bases; junction bases not matched to a gene: 9. The CDR3 totals 15 residues. Germline assignment: CDR1 SGDLS and CDR2 YYNGEE. In nucleotides, the CDR3 is TGTGCCAGCAGCGCAAAGACTAGCTCCCGAGAGACCCAGTACTTC. Translation gives CASSAKTSSRETQYF.

The chain uses TRBV4-3 and TRBJ2-3; D might be TRBD2 (5 bases). The CDR3 is 13 amino acids. Germline V gene sequence: CDR1 LGHNA, CDR2 YSLEER. V was cut by 0 bases and J by 9 bases, with 10 bases left in between. CDR3 in DNA: TGCGCCAGCAGCCAAGATATCGGAGGAACGCAGTATTTT. It specifies CASSQDIGGTQYF.

This clonotype occurred a few times. The rearrangement uses TRBV4-1 and TRBJ1-2, with D unresolved. V shed 0 bases and J shed 6 bases, with 14 bases lying between them. CDR3 size: 15 residues. Germline CDR1 MGHRA, CDR2 YSYEKL. CDR3 sequence reads: CASSQDTADGHGYTF. CDR3 nucleotide sequence: TGCGCCAGCAGCCAAGATACGGCAGACGGGCATGGCTACACCTTC.

The V and J genes are TRBV4-3 and TRBJ1-5, with D maybe TRBD1 (5 bases). With 0 bases removed from V and 6 bases from J, the gap between germline ends came to 12 bases. Germline CDR1 and CDR2: LGHNA and YSLEER. The CDR3 has 15 amino acids. CDR3 sequence (DNA): TGCGCCAGCAGCCAAGATCAAACGGGGACTCAGCCCCAGCATTTT. Residues: CASSQDQTGTQPQHF.

The genes are TRBV20-1 and TRBJ1-5; D is unclear. The CDR3 runs 14 residues. V lost 1 base to trimming and J lost 8 bases, with 15 bases between them. Germline CDR1 reads DFQATT; CDR2 reads SNEGSKA (reference sequence). The CDR3 coding sequence is TGCAGTGCTAGAGCCGAGGCGACCTTAGAGCCCCAGCATTTT. It is translated as CSARAEATLEPQHF.

The V gene is TRBV13, the J gene TRBJ2-7, with 7 bases fitting TRBD1. From germline, CDR1 is PRHDT and CDR2 FYEKMQ (reference sequence). The V segment lost 11 bases and the J segment 2 bases; nucleotides outside the gene matches: 12. This CDR3 is built from 14 residues. The chain's CDR3 is CASQVGTATYEQYF. The CDR3 bases are TGTGCCTCCCAAGTTGGGACAGCAACCTACGAGCAGTACTTC.

This clonotype has just a few counts. This chain connects TRBV29-1 to TRBJ1-1, with D maybe TRBD1 (5 bases). Trimming removed 2 bases at V and 0 bases at J, with 10 bases between. Germline lookup yields CDR1 SQVTM and CDR2 ANQGSEA. The CDR3 spans 14 residues. The CDR3 sequence is CSVEQGVMNTEAFF. The CDR3 DNA sequence: TGCAGCGTTGAACAGGGTGTCATGAACACTGAAGCTTTCTTT.